This is a list of T cell receptor beta chains from one sample in a study of blood T cells in healthy people across ages. TCRdb independently ran MiXCR on the 5' RACE reads; one entry per CDR3 protein. The table has 550,000 to 600,000 distinct CDR3 sequences, less than 60% seen once; the top ten hold under 30%. Sequences were obtained from blood. These receptors all stem from a man older than 75 in good health. CDR3s include the opening cysteine and the closing phenylalanine or tryptophan. A D gene is named only where the DNA matches it firmly. Not all rows give a size; the values are once, few, many and, for expanded clones, a class.

TRBD1,few,TRBV29-1,TRBJ2-5,CSVVAGGEETQYF,TGCAGCGTTGTGGCAGGGGGTGAGGAGACCCAGTACTTC
TRBD2,.,TRBV7-2,TRBJ2-3,CASSPDGTSTDTQCF,TGTGCCAGCAGCCCGGACGGGACTAGCACAGATACGCAGTGTTTT
.,few,TRBV4-2,TRBJ2-2,CASSQEGRTGELFF,TGTGCCAGCAGCCAAGAGGGGCGCACCGGGGAGCTGTTTTTT
.,.,TRBV18,TRBJ1-1,CASSLDRLRTEAFF,TGTGCCAGCTCACTAGACAGGTTACGAACTGAAGCTTTCTTT
TRBD2,.,TRBV5-1,TRBJ2-1,CASSLSTSGGHNEQFF,TGCGCCAGCAGCCTATCTACTAGCGGGGGGCACAATGAGCAGTTCTTC
.,.,TRBV20-1,TRBJ2-6,CSASPGSGASVLTF,TGCAGTGCTAGCCCGGGGTCGGGGGCCAGCGTCCTGACTTTC
.,few,TRBV4-3,TRBJ2-7,CASSQVVSSYEQYF,TGCGCCAGCAGCCAAGTTGTCAGCTCCTACGAGCAGTACTTC
.,many,TRBV7-9,TRBJ1-1,CASSLDSTEAFF,TGTGCCAGCAGCCTAGACAGCACTGAAGCTTTCTTT
.,.,TRBV5-5,TRBJ1-1,CASSHVRVNTEAFF,TGTGCCAGCAGCCATGTGAGAGTGAACACTGAAGCTTTCTTT
.,few,TRBV7-2,TRBJ2-3,CASSFRVGDTDTQYF,TGTGCCAGCAGCTTCCGGGTCGGTGACACAGATACGCAGTATTTT
.,few,TRBV20-1,TRBJ2-1,CSARVLQTGEQFF,TGCAGTGCTAGAGTTTTACAGACTGGTGAGCAGTTCTTC
.,.,TRBV6-6,TRBJ2-7,CASSQPPGEQYF,TGTGCCAGCAGCCAACCCCCAGGCGAGCAGTACTTC
TRBD1,few,TRBV30,TRBJ1-5,CAWSRQGNQPQHF,TGTGCCTGGAGCAGACAGGGAAATCAGCCCCAGCATTTT
TRBD1,.,TRBV11-2,TRBJ2-1,CASSIRRDRANEQFF,TGTGCCAGCAGCATCCGCAGGGACAGAGCCAATGAGCAGTTCTTC
TRBD2,.,TRBV20-1,TRBJ2-7,CSARVGLAGRYEQYF,TGCAGTGCTAGAGTCGGGCTAGCGGGCAGATACGAGCAGTACTTC
.,few,TRBV7-9,TRBJ1-4,CASSSEGLANEKLFF,TGTGCCAGCAGCTCGGAGGGTCTGGCTAATGAAAAACTGTTTTTT
TRBD1,.,TRBV4-3,TRBJ1-4,CASSQDPGGIEKLFF,TGCGCCAGCAGCCAAGATCCAGGGGGCATTGAAAAACTGTTTTTT
TRBD1,.,TRBV12-3/TRBV12-4,TRBJ1-2,CASSLTGGGGYTF,TGTGCCAGCAGTTTAACAGGGGGCGGAGGCTACACCTTC
TRBD1,.,TRBV5-1,TRBJ2-1,CASSLSGTGVREQFF,TGCGCCAGCAGCTTGTCGGGGACAGGGGTTCGTGAGCAGTTCTTC
.,many,TRBV6-6,TRBJ2-7,CASSPRAGIHEQYF,TGTGCCAGCAGTCCCAGGGCAGGAATACACGAGCAGTACTTC
.,few,TRBV7-3,TRBJ2-3,CASSLKSGSTDTQYF,TGTGCCAGCAGCTTAAAGTCCGGGTCCACAGATACGCAGTATTTT
.,few,TRBV10-3,TRBJ2-1,CAISDPLDSNNEQFF,TGTGCCATCAGTGACCCTCTGGACAGCAACAATGAGCAGTTCTTC
TRBD2,.,TRBV29-1,TRBJ2-5,CSASRGGRALDEQYF,TGCAGCGCATCGAGAGGCGGGAGGGCCTTGGATGAGCAGTACTTC
.,few,TRBV20-1,TRBJ2-7,CSAVSSHEQYF,TGCAGTGCTGTTAGCAGCCACGAGCAGTACTTC
TRBD1,few,TRBV7-2,TRBJ2-5,CASSQGQPTVETQYF,TGTGCCAGCAGCCAGGGACAGCCTACTGTGGAGACCCAGTACTTC
.,.,TRBV5-1,TRBJ2-5,CASSLAVGAEETQYF,TGCGCCAGCAGCTTGGCAGTCGGAGCCGAAGAGACCCAGTACTTC
TRBD2,.,TRBV20-1,TRBJ2-7,CSANSPSGGTYEQYF,TGCAGTGCGAATAGTCCTAGCGGGGGAACCTACGAGCAGTACTTC
TRBD2,few,TRBV6-5,TRBJ2-3,CASRPPGRRTDTQYF,TGTGCCAGCCGACCTCCCGGGAGGCGCACAGATACGCAGTATTTT
TRBD2,.,TRBV5-1,TRBJ2-5,CASSLMPSGGTETQYF,TGCGCCAGCAGCTTAATGCCTAGCGGGGGGACGGAGACCCAGTACTTC
.,many,TRBV7-8,TRBJ2-7,CASSVSPSYEQYF,TGTGCCAGCAGCGTATCCCCGTCCTACGAGCAGTACTTC
.,many,TRBV29-1,TRBJ1-2,CSVGVQTNYGYTF,TGCAGCGTTGGGGTTCAAACTAACTATGGCTACACCTTC
.,once,TRBV30,TRBJ2-7,CAWSVGDYNEQYF,TGTGCCTGGAGTGTAGGGGATTACAATGAGCAGTACTTC
.,.,TRBV20-1,TRBJ2-5,CSASRNNGETQYF,TGCAGTGCTAGTCGGAACAACGGAGAGACCCAGTACTTC
.,.,TRBV4-3,TRBJ2-7,CASSQDLPGTGGLEQYF,TGCGCCAGCAGCCAAGACCTCCCCGGGACTGGGGGTCTAGAGCAGTACTTC
TRBD1,.,TRBV20-1,TRBJ1-2,CSARTGTVYGYTF,TGCAGTGCTAGGACAGGGACGGTCTATGGCTACACCTTC
.,.,TRBV28,TRBJ1-6,CASSLPGRYNSPLHF,TGTGCCAGCAGTTTACCCGGACGGTATAATTCACCCCTCCACTTT
.,few,TRBV20-1,TRBJ2-1,CSARGSVGAFF,TGCAGTGCTAGAGGTTCCGTCGGCGCGTTCTTC
.,.,TRBV20-1,TRBJ2-5,CSARRGRGGAYQETQYF,TGCAGTGCTAGGAGGGGTCGAGGGGGGGCTTACCAAGAGACCCAGTACTTC
.,.,TRBV12-3/TRBV12-4,TRBJ1-2,CASSLAGGYYGYTF,TGTGCCAGCAGTTTAGCGGGGGGCTACTATGGCTACACCTTC
.,.,TRBV7-2,TRBJ2-4,CASSLKDKNIQYF,TGTGCCAGCAGCTTAAAGGACAAAAACATTCAGTACTTC
.,many,TRBV6-5,TRBJ1-2,CASNAGRSSGYTF,TGTGCCAGCAACGCCGGCAGGTCATCTGGCTACACCTTC
TRBD1,.,TRBV5-1,TRBJ2-1,CASSQTQGAYNEQFF,TGCGCCAGCAGCCAAACACAGGGGGCGTACAATGAGCAGTTCTTC
.,once,TRBV20-1,TRBJ2-5,CSARVPAQGWETQYF,TGCAGTGCTAGAGTCCCAGCCCAGGGTTGGGAGACCCAGTACTTC
.,few,TRBV7-9,TRBJ1-2,CASSLQGAGYTF,TGTGCCAGCAGTTTACAGGGAGCGGGCTACACCTTC
.,once,TRBV9,TRBJ2-3,CASSRRTGRDTQYF,TGTGCCAGCAGCCGACGGACGGGGAGGGATACGCAGTATTTT
.,.,TRBV20-1,TRBJ1-6,CSAWTGPALHF,TGCAGTGCCTGGACGGGGCCGGCCCTCCACTTT
TRBD2,many,TRBV6-6,TRBJ2-1,CASSYSGRAYNEQFF,TGTGCCAGCAGTTACAGCGGGAGGGCCTACAATGAGCAGTTCTTC
TRBD2,.,TRBV5-1,TRBJ2-7,CASSWTSGSSPEQYF,TGCGCCAGCAGCTGGACTAGCGGGAGTTCCCCCGAGCAGTACTTC
TRBD1,few,TRBV10-2,TRBJ2-5,CASSEDRVETQYF,TGCGCCAGCAGTGAAGACAGGGTTGAGACCCAGTACTTC
.,.,TRBV7-9,TRBJ2-3,CASSLIGARATDTQYF,TGTGCCAGCAGCTTAATTGGAGCGCGGGCCACAGATACGCAGTATTTT
.,few,TRBV7-9,TRBJ2-1,CASSSTGFEQFF,TGTGCCAGCAGCTCTACAGGGTTTGAGCAGTTCTTC
TRBD2,.,TRBV28,TRBJ2-1,CASSLRALAGGPEWEQFF,TGTGCCAGCAGCCTAAGGGCACTAGCGGGAGGGCCTGAATGGGAGCAGTTCTTC
.,.,TRBV29-1,TRBJ2-3,CSVASRVGPTDTQYF,TGCAGCGTTGCCTCCAGGGTGGGCCCCACAGATACGCAGTATTTT
TRBD2,.,TRBV7-2,TRBJ2-7,CASSSGLAGEDEQYF,TGTGCCAGCAGCTCCGGGCTAGCGGGAGAAGACGAGCAGTACTTC
TRBD1,many,TRBV6-6,TRBJ1-1,CASSRQGADTEAFF,TGTGCCAGCAGCCGACAGGGTGCGGACACTGAAGCTTTCTTT
.,.,TRBV7-2,TRBJ2-7,CASSPRTSEQYF,TGTGCCAGCAGCCCCCGGACGAGCGAGCAGTACTTC
TRBD2,.,TRBV6-2/TRBV6-3,TRBJ2-2,CASSESQGAGTGELFF,TGTGCCAGCAGTGAGTCTCAGGGAGCGGGGACCGGGGAGCTGTTTTTT
TRBD2,many,TRBV6-6,TRBJ2-5,CASSPVAGPQETQYF,TGTGCCAGCAGTCCAGTAGCGGGACCCCAAGAGACCCAGTACTTC
.,few,TRBV7-2,TRBJ2-5,CASGHPTTETQYF,TGTGCCAGCGGACACCCCACAACGGAGACCCAGTACTTC
TRBD1,.,TRBV7-9,TRBJ2-3,CASSSQSGGWNTDTQYF,TGTGCCAGCAGCTCACAATCAGGGGGATGGAACACAGATACGCAGTATTTT